These 11 T cell receptor beta chains were sequenced from one sample in a study of tumor-infiltrating lymphocytes in oesophageal squamous cell carcinoma (dated by TCRdb to 2016 to 2017). Receptor libraries were prepared by PCR. Reads for this sample came from an Illumina HiSeq 2000. Using fastp trimming at Q25 and MiXCR clonotype assembly, TCRdb reanalyzed the public sequencing data and kept in-frame beta chains. Rows merge per CDR3 protein into single entries with the most common DNA and genes. In this sample the table shows over 11,000 distinct CDR3 sequences, 46% of which occur a single time. The ten largest clones represent approximately 45% of the sample. The sample taken for sequencing was blood. These receptors were obtained from a male donor with esophageal squamous cell carcinoma.

In DNA form, the CDR3 reads TGTGCCAGCAGCTTAGGAGGTGCACACACAGATACGCAGTATTTT. It encodes CASSLGGAHTDTQYF. This chain uses TRBV7-3 with TRBJ2-3; weak D call: TRBD2 (5 bases). Trimming removed 2 bases at V and 2 bases at J, with 11 bases between. Germline V gene sequence: CDR1 SGHTA, CDR2 FQGTGA. This CDR3 contains 15 residues.

V gene TRBV6-2 or TRBV6-3 combines with J gene TRBJ2-2; 8 bases are shared with TRBD2. This CDR3 is built from 17 residues. Looked up from germline, CDR1 is MNHEY and CDR2 is SVGEGT. The ends lost 6 bases at V and 4 bases at J; junction bases unmatched: 13. As DNA, the CDR3 is TGTGCCAGCAGGACTAGCGTGAGGGCCAGGGGCACCGGGGAGCTGTTTTTT. Protein product: CASRTSVRARGTGELFF.

This clonotype was picked up a small number of times. This chain uses TRBV7-9 with TRBJ2-6, with 7 positions matching TRBD2. Germline CDR1 is SEHNR and CDR2 is FQNEAQ (reference sequence). V lost 1 base to trimming and J lost 3 bases; unmatched junction nucleotides: 9. The CDR3 spans 18 residues. CDR3 loop: CASSLEYFGGYGANVLTF. The CDR3 DNA reads TGTGCCAGCAGCTTAGAGTATTTCGGGGGGTATGGGGCCAACGTCCTGACTTTC.

V usage is TRBV7-8 and J usage is TRBJ2-7, with D uncertain. The length of the CDR3 is 14 residues. CDR1 is SGHVS, CDR2 FQNEAQ, per germline. V dropped 1 base and J dropped 1 base, with 8 bases sitting between them. For the CDR3, the DNA is TGTGCCAGCAGCTTAGAGGGCAAGTCCTACGAGCAGTACTTC. It specifies CASSLEGKSYEQYF.

There are a few counts of this clonotype. The chain joins TRBV6-1 to TRBJ1-1, with 11 bases matching TRBD1. Unmatched junction bases numbered 7, after V lost 8 bases and J lost 5 bases. CDR1 and CDR2 (germline): MNHNS, SASEGT. The CDR3 extends over 14 amino acids. CDR3 nucleotide sequence: TGTGCCAGCGGACGGGACAGGGGGAGTACTGAAGCTTTCTTT. Protein: CASGRDRGSTEAFF.

The sample holds a few counts of this clonotype. The chain recombines TRBV19 with TRBJ2-7; TRBD1 matches 8 bases. V dropped 3 bases and J dropped 6; count of bases not matched to a gene: 10. Germline V lookup: CDR1 LNHDA, CDR2 SQIVND (reference sequence). This CDR3 region has 15 residues. CDR3 sequence reads: CASSISADRGGEQYF. The CDR3 DNA reads as TGTGCCAGTAGTATCTCGGCCGACAGGGGCGGCGAGCAGTACTTC.

This chain connects TRBV19 to TRBJ1-1; unclear D gene. V lost 3 bases, J lost 2 bases, and 16 bases lay in between. CDR1 is LNHDA and CDR2 is SQIVND in the germline V gene (reference sequence). The CDR3 extends over 16 amino acids. The CDR3 sequence is CASSIGQNLPNTEAFF. CDR3 DNA sequence: TGTGCCAGTAGTATTGGGCAGAATCTTCCTAACACTGAAGCTTTCTTT. Supplemented by reference TRBV19 and TRBJ1-1, the full variable domain reads DGGITQSPKYLFRKEGQNVTLSCEQNLNHDAMYWYRQDPGQGLRLIYYSQIVNDFQKGDIAEGYSVSREKKESFPLTVTSAQKNPTAFYLCASSIGQNLPNTEAFFGQGTRLTVV.

The chain uses TRBV11-3 and TRBJ2-1, with 11 bases identical to TRBD2. Trimming cost V 3 bases and J 5 bases; bases outside gene matches: 6. This CDR3 has 16 amino acids. In germline, CDR1 is SGHNT, CDR2 YENEEA. The CDR3 DNA sequence: TGTGCCAGCAGCTTCGAAGGGACTAGCGGTGACAATGAGCAGTTCTTC. Protein product: CASSFEGTSGDNEQFF.

Judged by abundance, this clonotype is medium-sized (0.01 to 0.1%). V is TRBV7-9 and J is TRBJ2-7; 12 bases line up with TRBD1. Germline CDR1 reads SEHNR; CDR2 reads FQNEAQ (reference sequence). CDR3 length: 15 residues. V dropped 5 bases and J dropped 5; count of bases not matched to a gene: 7. CDR3 in DNA: TGTGCCAGCAGCCTCGGGGGACAGGGGGCCCACGAGCAGTACTTC. Its protein product is CASSLGGQGAHEQYF.

By its share, this clonotype is medium-sized. The genes are TRBV11-3 and TRBJ2-5; 7 positions agree with TRBD2. From germline, CDR1 is SGHNT and CDR2 YENEEA. V lost 3 bases, J lost 2 bases, and 6 bases stayed unmatched. This CDR3 has 15 residues. The CDR3 is CASSLEGREQETQYF. Here the CDR3 DNA reads TGTGCCAGCAGCTTGGAGGGGAGGGAACAAGAGACCCAGTACTTC.

This chain uses TRBV6-1 with TRBJ2-7; D may match TRBD1 or TRBD2 (5 bases each). The J call is doubtful: the DNA matches TRBJ2-5 better. Germline lookup yields CDR1 MNHNS and CDR2 SASEGT. The length of the CDR3 is 14 residues. The CDR3 loop is CASSRSGSRQTQYF. The CDR3 DNA reads as TGTGCCAGCAGCCGTTCAGGGAGTAGGCAGACCCAGTACTTC.